This T cell receptor beta chain stems from a study of tissue T cells after allogeneic stem cell transplantation. Findings and caveats of the study: Which tissue TCRs were alloreactive or antigen-specific was not determined. Some clones might be persisting host cells. Only a limited share of tissue TCRs appeared in blood or spleen.

V shed 2 bases and J shed 0 bases, with 7 bases lying between them. Germline V CDR1 and CDR2: LGHDT, YNNKEL (reference sequence). This CDR3 comprises 14 residues. Assay used: immunoSEQ multiplex PCR; TCRdb lists only in-frame clones, some missing. The sample records tens of thousands of clones, about 73% being singletons. The count of this clone is one. Antigen: not known. The starting material was tissue from the ileum, obtained at autopsy. The rearrangement uses TRBV3-1 (or the pseudogene TRBV3-2) and TRBJ1-2; perhaps TRBD1 as D (5 bases). The sequence derives from a female donor of 60 years or more with lung cancer. CDR3 loop: CASSQRGTNYGYTF. The CDR3, as DNA: TGTGCCAGCAGCCAACGGGGGACTAACTATGGCTACACCTTC.